Shown below are 21 T cell receptor beta chains from a single sample sequenced in a study of T cell changes during pregnancy in multiple sclerosis. Using immunoSEQ multiplex PCR, the repertoire was profiled, and TCRdb retains in-frame clones only, with some absent. The profile shows fewer than 150,000 clones, about 96% of them singletons. Sequenced material: peripheral blood, taken after pregnancy. These receptors were taken from a female donor with multiple sclerosis, enrolled in a pregnancy study.

This sequence joins TRBV4-3 and TRBJ2-3; 11 bases line up with TRBD2. The germline V gene encodes CDR1 LGHNA and CDR2 YSLEER. V dropped 3 bases and J dropped 2; count of bases not matched to a gene: 1. This CDR3 is built from 15 residues. This chain's CDR3 is CASSQGLADTDTQYF. The CDR3 region has the DNA TGCGCCAGCAGCCAGGGACTAGCGGACACAGATACGCAGTATTTT.

The gene calls are TRBV15 and TRBJ1-6; the match to TRBD1 covers 8 bases. The CDR3 covers 13 residues. Germline lookup yields CDR1 LNHNV and CDR2 YYDKDF (reference sequence). With 6 bases clipped from V and 8 bases from J, the junction kept 3 bases outside the gene matches. The DNA of the CDR3 is TGTGCCACCAGGAGGGACAGGTATTCACCCCTCCACTTT. Its protein is CATRRDRYSPLHF.

As regards this clone: The sample holds other DNA sequences that translate to the same CDR3. The V call is TRBV28, the J call TRBJ1-2; the D gene is possibly TRBD1 (6 bases). This CDR3 contains 13 residues. V lost 2 bases to trimming and J lost 2 bases, with 6 bases between them. Germline CDR1 MDHEN, CDR2 SYDVKM. The CDR3 region is CASSLGGNYGYTF. CDR3 DNA sequence: TGTGCCAGCAGTTTAGGGGGCAACTATGGCTACACCTTC.

The chain is built from TRBV19 and TRBJ1-5; 10 nucleotides align to TRBD1. V was pared by 4 bases and J by 0 bases, with 18 bases of the junction left unmatched. The CDR3 is made up of 21 amino acids. Germline assignment: CDR1 LNHDA and CDR2 SQIVND (reference sequence). This chain's CDR3 is CASSTKTTGGLGGGSNQPQHF. The CDR3 coding sequence is TGTGCCAGTAGTACGAAGACGACAGGGGGCCTAGGGGGTGGTAGCAATCAGCCCCAGCATTTT. Combining the CDR3 with reference TRBV19 and TRBJ1-5 gives the whole variable domain DGGITQSPKYLFRKEGQNVTLSCEQNLNHDAMYWYRQDPGQGLRLIYYSQIVNDFQKGDIAEGYSVSREKKESFPLTVTSAQKNPTAFYLCASSTKTTGGLGGGSNQPQHFGDGTRLSIL.

The chain couples TRBV27 to TRBJ2-1, with D maybe TRBD1 (6 bases). This CDR3 is built from 15 residues. Between the trimmed V and J ends, which lost 1 base and 4 bases, there was a span of 11 bases. Germline loops: CDR1 MNHEY, CDR2 SMNVEV (reference sequence). DNA for the CDR3: TGTGCCAGCAGTTTATATGGGACACCGTACAATGAGCAGTTCTTC. Translation gives CASSLYGTPYNEQFF.

This chain links TRBV27 with TRBJ2-7; no definite D call. Germline V lookup: CDR1 MNHEY, CDR2 SMNVEV (reference sequence). V was cut by 3 bases and J by 0 bases, with 12 bases left in between. The CDR3 is 15 amino acids. This CDR3 is CASSLELAPSYEQYF. The CDR3 DNA reads TGTGCCAGCAGTTTGGAGTTGGCTCCCTCCTACGAGCAGTACTTC.

V gene TRBV28 combines with J gene TRBJ1-5, with D possibly TRBD1 on 5 matching bases. The CDR3 loop spans 16 amino acids. Germline loops: CDR1 MDHEN, CDR2 SYDVKM. The V end lost 3 bases, the J end lost 0 bases, and 12 bases lay between the germline ends. The CDR3 spells CASSFFREASNQPQHF. CDR3 sequence (DNA): TGTGCCAGCAGTTTTTTCAGGGAAGCTAGCAATCAGCCCCAGCATTTT.

The J gene is TRBJ1-2, the V gene TRBV9; 9 nucleotides match TRBD1. This CDR3 has 17 amino acids. After removal of 0 bases from V and 6 bases from J, the junction contained 12 bases not matched to a gene. The V gene's germline CDR1 is SGDLS and CDR2 YYNGEE. This CDR3 reads CASSVGVDGQGWDGYTF. The CDR3 coding sequence is TGTGCCAGCAGCGTAGGAGTCGATGGACAGGGGTGGGATGGCTACACCTTC.

The chain carries TRBV19 and TRBJ1-5, with 12 positions matching TRBD1. CDR1 is LNHDA, CDR2 SQIVND, per germline (reference sequence). The junction had 9 bases not matched to a gene; V was cut back by 5 bases and J by 7 bases. CDR3 size: 16 residues. The CDR3 nucleotides are TGTGCCAGTAGTGCGTCCGGGACAGGGGGCCGGCAGCCCCAGCATTTT. Translation gives CASSASGTGGRQPQHF.

V is TRBV5-4 and J is TRBJ2-1, with TRBD2 as a possible D gene (7 bases). V lost 1 base, J lost 7 bases, and 12 bases lay in between. Germline-derived CDR1 and CDR2 are SGHNT and YYREEE (reference sequence). There are 14 residues in the CDR3. The chain's CDR3 is CASSLSGTRNEQFF. The DNA for the CDR3 is TGTGCCAGCAGCTTGAGCGGGACACGAAATGAGCAGTTCTTC.

The gene calls are TRBV5-6 and TRBJ1-1, with 9 nucleotides matching TRBD1. The V and J ends lost 2 bases and 1 base, in that order; junction bases with no gene match: 6. The germline V gene encodes CDR1 SGHDT and CDR2 YYEEEE. This CDR3 contains 16 residues. CDR3 loop: CASSFRGTGPNTEAFF. Here the CDR3 DNA reads TGTGCCAGCAGCTTTCGTGGGACAGGGCCGAACACTGAAGCTTTCTTT.

This chain connects TRBV4-1 to TRBJ2-2; D is unclear. V was pared by 2 bases and J by 5 bases, with 9 bases between. The CDR3 sequence is 14 residues long. Germline V gives CDR1 MGHRA, CDR2 YSYEKL. CDR3 DNA: TGCGCCAGCAGCCAACTCAGGTTGACCGGGGAGCTGTTTTTT. It is translated as CASSQLRLTGELFF.

The chain recombines TRBV7-3 with TRBJ2-1, with 8 nucleotides matching TRBD1. After removal of 3 bases from V and 6 bases from J, the junction contained 4 bases not matched to a gene. The V gene's germline CDR1 is SGHTA and CDR2 FQGTGA. The CDR3 totals 14 residues. The CDR3 is CASSLDRVVNEQFF. The CDR3 DNA is TGTGCCAGCAGCTTGGACAGGGTGGTCAATGAGCAGTTCTTC.

V is TRBV19 and J is TRBJ2-5, with 8 bases aligning to TRBD1. This CDR3 spans 16 amino acids. Germline CDR1 LNHDA, CDR2 SQIVND (reference sequence). Trimming at V came to 5 bases and at J to 4 bases, leaving 12 bases not matched to a gene. CDR3 amino acids: CASSALDRVRPETQYF. In nucleotides, the CDR3 is TGTGCCAGTAGTGCCTTGGACAGGGTTCGCCCAGAGACCCAGTACTTC.

Here the CDR3 reads CSVGSGRALYNEQFF. The CDR3 DNA sequence: TGCAGCGTTGGGAGCGGGAGGGCCCTCTACAATGAGCAGTTCTTC. The chain couples TRBV29-1 to TRBJ2-1; TRBD2 matches 10 bases. The CDR3 contains 15 residues. Germline V lookup: CDR1 SQVTM, CDR2 ANQGSEA. With V trimmed by 4 bases and J by 3 bases, 6 bases remained unmatched.

The V call is TRBV4-2, the J call TRBJ2-7; 7 nucleotides match TRBD2. J gave up 2 bases and V 1 base, and 8 bases lay outside the gene matches. Germline V gene data show CDR1 as LGHNA and CDR2 as YNFKEQ. This CDR3 is 16 amino acids long. The CDR3 nucleotides are TGTGCCAGCAGCCAAGGAGTGGGCGGGAGTGCCTACGAGCAGTACTTC. It specifies CASSQGVGGSAYEQYF.

This chain joins TRBV5-8 and TRBJ2-1; 7 bases align to TRBD1. Germline V CDR1 and CDR2: SGHTS, YDEGEE. The CDR3 is made up of 14 amino acids. The junction had 9 bases not matched to a gene; V was cut back by 0 bases and J by 12 bases. The chain's CDR3 is CASSLVRQGVRQFF. The CDR3 nucleotides are TGTGCCAGCAGCTTGGTCCGACAGGGCGTGAGGCAGTTCTTC. The whole variable domain, remainder taken from reference TRBV5-8 and TRBJ2-1, is EAGVTQSPTHLIKTRGQQATLRCSPISGHTSVYWYQQALGLGLQFLLWYDEGEERNRGNFPPRFSGRQFPNYSSELNVNALELEDSALYLCASSLVRQGVRQFFGPGTRLTVL.

V and J are TRBV19 and TRBJ2-7, with D maybe TRBD2 (7 bases). CDR3 length: 15 amino acids. V was trimmed by 3 bases and J by 5 bases, leaving 17 bases between them. CDR1 LNHDA and CDR2 SQIVND come from the germline V gene (reference sequence). CDR3 DNA: TGTGCCAGTAGTATGGGGGGGCGCCAAGCCCACGAGCAGTACTTC. Translation gives CASSMGGRQAHEQYF.

V gene TRBV5-1 combines with J gene TRBJ2-7; 11 nucleotides align to TRBD2. The length of the CDR3 is 15 residues. Per the germline V gene, CDR1 is SGHRS and CDR2 is YFSETQ. The V segment lost 4 bases and the J segment 1 base; nucleotides outside the gene matches: 4. The CDR3 sequence: CASSILAGESYEQYF. The CDR3 DNA reads TGCGCCAGCAGCATACTAGCGGGAGAATCCTACGAGCAGTACTTC.

CDR3 nucleotides: TGTGCCAGCAGTGAAGTTTGGAGGGCGACTAGCAATCAGCCCCAGCATTTT. Protein: CASSEVWRATSNQPQHF. The chain joins TRBV6-1 to TRBJ1-5; D not resolved. Per the germline V gene, CDR1 is MNHNS and CDR2 is SASEGT. The CDR3 spans 17 residues. The germline V and J ends were trimmed by 1 base and 0 bases, with 13 bases remaining between them.

This sequence joins TRBV28 and TRBJ2-3, with TRBD2 identical over 14 bases. The V segment lost 3 bases and the J segment 4 bases; nucleotides outside the gene matches: 6. CDR3 length: 17 residues. CDR1 and CDR2 from the germline V gene are MDHEN and SYDVKM. The CDR3 here is CASSFLGLAGEADTQYF. CDR3 in DNA: TGTGCCAGCAGTTTCCTGGGACTAGCGGGAGAAGCAGATACGCAGTATTTT.